The T cell receptor beta chain described here comes from a study of blood T cell repertoires in COVID-19. For the study at large: Both acute and convalescent COVID-19 samples were obtained from the United States, Italy and Spain. The analysed material was cDNA or gDNA that came from T cells, B-cell-depleted T cells, or PBMCs.

Authors' methods: Reference gene primer amplification yielded estimated nucleated cell counts. This table comes from immunoSEQ multiplex PCR, and its TCRdb copy is limited to in-frame clones, with some not included. The V and J calls and clone size were taken over from that table, and D and trimming were inferred from the DNA. The table includes 220,000 or so clones, about 90% detected once. Participants spanned ages roughly 18 to 95 years and resided in about 25 US areas. V lost 6 bases, J lost 11 bases, and 9 bases stayed unmatched. Germline assignment: CDR1 MNHEY and CDR2 SVGAGI. This CDR3 is built from 13 residues.

Sample: PBMCs or T cells enriched from blood (not recorded which). The chain employs TRBV6-5 and TRBJ1-4; 7 positions match TRBD1. The receptor was derived from a man over 45 who had been exposed to COVID-19. CDR3: CASRRAGGWKLFF. CDR3 nucleotides: TGTGCCAGCAGACGAGCAGGGGGTTGGAAACTGTTTTTT.